The sequence of this T cell receptor (beta chain) was determined in a study of CXCR3-negative and CXCR3-positive naive CD8 T cells. Findings of the study overall: Comparison of naive cells showed more hydrophobic TRB CDR3s in CXCR3-positive than in CXCR3-negative naive cells. The naive subsets expressed comparable surface CD5, and the authors inferred TCR strength from TRB CDR3 properties.

cDNA libraries for TRB were generated by 5' RACE incorporating UMI labels. No DNA is given; TCRdb re-called the 5' RACE reads and lists each CDR3 protein once. This sample's table has about 130,000 distinct CDR3 sequences. CDR1 and CDR2 from the germline V gene are SEHNR and FQNEAQ (reference sequence). This CDR3 contains 13 residues. Worth noting for this clonotype: As yet, its antigen is unknown.

The TCR originated in a human donor in good health. Some clones in this sample may be carry-over from other donors' samples. Sequenced: naive CXCR3+ CD8+ T cells from blood. Subset noted: CD45RO-CCR7+CD27+CD95- naive CD8+ T cells expressing CXCR3 (TNR3+). The chain employs TRBV7-9 and TRBJ2-1; without DNA, the TCRdb call of TRBD1 cannot be checked. CDR3 sequence: CASSLDTGGEQFF.